These 10 T cell receptor beta chains share one sample of origin, sequenced in a study of T-cell reconstitution after alpha-beta-depleted transplantation in children. It was with unique molecular identifiers that the TCRbeta library was prepared. TCRdb independently ran MiXCR on the PCR reads; one entry per CDR3 protein. This table holds 550,000 to 600,000 distinct CDR3 sequences, about 23% found once. Sequencing was performed on PBMCs, mostly from graft donor cells, taken 360 days after TCRalphabeta/CD19-depleted stem cell transplant. Receptors were obtained from a boy in the first two years of life who had a stem cell transplant for acute myeloid leukemia, so the T cells may come from the graft donor.

The chain has TRBV5-5 and TRBJ1-4; TRBD1 might be the D (6 bases). V lost 1 base and J 5 bases, leaving 9 bases between the germline ends. The CDR3 loop spans 14 amino acids. Per the germline V gene, CDR1 is SGHKS and CDR2 is YYEKEE (reference sequence). The CDR3 sequence is CASSLLGGNEKLFF. CDR3 sequence (DNA): TGTGCCAGCAGCTTGTTAGGGGGAAATGAAAAACTGTTTTTT.

This clonotype was counted at least ten times. This chain connects TRBV11-2 to TRBJ1-1, with D perhaps matching TRBD1 (5 bases). Germline-derived CDR1 and CDR2 are SGHAT and FQNNGV. The ends were cut back, 1 base at V and 1 base at J, with 10 bases in the middle. The CDR3 has 15 amino acids. The CDR3 loop is CASSLARGWNTEAFF. As DNA, the CDR3 is TGTGCCAGCAGCTTAGCAAGGGGTTGGAACACTGAAGCTTTCTTT. Filled out from reference TRBV11-2 and TRBJ1-1, the complete variable domain reads EAGVAQSPRYKIIEKRQSVAFWCNPISGHATLYWYQQILGQGPKLLIQFQNNGVVDDSQLPKDRFSAERLKGVDSTLKIQPAKLEDSAVYLCASSLARGWNTEAFFGQGTRLTVV.

This clonotype occurred a few times. The gene calls are TRBV5-1 and TRBJ1-2; possibly TRBD1 for D (5 bases). In germline, CDR1 is SGHRS, CDR2 YFSETQ. The CDR3 is 15 residues long. The V end was cut by 0 bases, the J end by 8 bases, with 17 bases between. The CDR3 DNA reads TGCGCCAGCAGCTTGGAGGCGCCCCAGGGTCGGGGCTACACCTTC. Protein product: CASSLEAPQGRGYTF.

The chain is built from TRBV19 and TRBJ2-7; no clear D gene. The CDR3 sequence is 13 residues long. V was cut by 4 bases and J by 0 bases, with 7 bases left in between. Germline CDR1 reads LNHDA; CDR2 reads SQIVND (reference sequence). The CDR3 sequence is CASSKTGSYEQYV. The DNA of the CDR3 is TGTGCCAGTAGTAAGACGGGCTCCTACGAGCAGTACGTC.

The chain uses TRBV11-3 and TRBJ2-1, with D perhaps matching TRBD1 (6 bases). Germline V CDR1 and CDR2: SGHNT, YENEEA. This CDR3 comprises 16 residues. V was trimmed by 0 bases and J by 3 bases, leaving 12 bases between them. The CDR3 region has the DNA TGTGCCAGCAGCTTAGAAGGACAGTCCCTCTACAATGAGCAGTTCTTC. This sequence encodes CASSLEGQSLYNEQFF.

This sequence joins TRBV21-1 and TRBJ2-7; the listed D gene, TRBD1, was not tested against the DNA. TRBV21-1 is a pseudogene locus. The length of the CDR3 is 13 residues. CDR3 amino acids: CASSKAGTEGQYV. For the CDR3, the DNA is TGTGCCAGCAGCAAAGCGGGGACCGAAGGGCAGTACGTC.

This chain uses TRBV20-1 with TRBJ1-6; 10 bases are shared with TRBD1. V shed 6 bases, J shed 9 bases, and the junction held 5 bases outside the gene matches. The CDR3 length is 13 residues. In germline, CDR1 is DFQATT, CDR2 SNEGSKA (reference sequence). CDR3 in amino acids: CSAPTGGGSPLHF. CDR3 nucleotides: TGCAGTGCCCCGACAGGGGGCGGTTCACCCCTCCACTTT.

This clonotype was detected ten times or more. The J gene is TRBJ1-1, the V gene TRBV29-1, with TRBD1 identical over 8 bases. The germline V gene encodes CDR1 SQVTM and CDR2 ANQGSEA. The CDR3 is made up of 14 amino acids. V was pared by 6 bases and J by 4 bases, with 10 bases of the junction left unmatched. CDR3 nucleotide sequence: TGCAGCGTACTAAGAGGACAGGGCACCACTGAAGCTTTCTTT. Translating it yields CSVLRGQGTTEAFF.

V and J are TRBV6-1 and TRBJ2-5; D perhaps matches TRBD2 (5 bases). From germline, CDR1 is MNHNS and CDR2 SASEGT. The CDR3 length is 14 residues. V shed 7 bases and J shed 1 base, with 13 bases lying between them. The CDR3 DNA follows: TGTGCCAGCATGCTAACTAGAATCCAAGAGACCCAGTACTTC. Residues: CASMLTRIQETQYF.

This clonotype was found a few times. The chain combines TRBV29-1 with TRBJ2-5; D may be TRBD1 or TRBD2 (5 bases each). V lost 7 bases to trimming and J lost 11 bases, with 14 bases between them. The CDR3 contains 10 residues. The germline gives CDR1 SQVTM, CDR2 ANQGSEA. The CDR3 DNA reads as TGCAGCGGGGCCCGGGACGGGCAGTACTTC. Protein sequence: CSGARDGQYF.